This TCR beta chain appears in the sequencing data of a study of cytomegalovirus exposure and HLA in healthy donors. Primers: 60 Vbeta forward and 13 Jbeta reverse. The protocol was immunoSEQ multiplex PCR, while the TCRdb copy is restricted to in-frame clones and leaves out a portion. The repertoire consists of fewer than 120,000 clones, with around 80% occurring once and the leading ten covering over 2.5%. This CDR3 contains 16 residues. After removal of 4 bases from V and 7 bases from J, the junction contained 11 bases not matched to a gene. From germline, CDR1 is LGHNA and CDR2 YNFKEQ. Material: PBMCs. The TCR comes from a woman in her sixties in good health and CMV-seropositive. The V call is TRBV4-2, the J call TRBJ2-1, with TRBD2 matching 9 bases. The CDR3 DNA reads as TGTGCCAGCAGCCCTCGTCAACTAGCGGGTCTGAATGAGCAGTTCTTC. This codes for CASSPRQLAGLNEQFF.